This T cell receptor beta chain was obtained from a study of OX40 agonist ivuxolimab in advanced cancers. Context from the whole study: Ivuxolimab, which targeted the costimulatory receptor OX40 (CD134), was an agonistic, fully human IgG2 monoclonal antibody. The dose-escalation cohort was around 83% male with a mean age of approximately 59 years, ranging from roughly 20 to 80. Prior anti-PD-1, anti-PD-L1 or anti-CTLA-4 therapy was permitted, and 40% of dose-escalation patients had received checkpoint inhibitors. The paper describes the monotherapy dose-escalation part (N of about 47 patients) of the phase I trial of ivuxolimab. Partial responses occurred in three dose-escalation patients, of whom one had hepatocellular carcinoma and two had cutaneous melanoma. Intravenous ivuxolimab was administered to patients every 2 weeks at six dose levels: 0.01, 0.1, 0.3, 1.5, 3 and 10 mg/kg. Of the roughly 51 patients in dose escalation, 19 had hepatocellular carcinoma, some 15 had melanoma, 9 had renal cell carcinoma and 9 had head and neck cancer. Peripheral TCRbeta sequencing was intended to test whether TCR sequence diversity was altered and clonal T-cell expansion was caused by ivuxolimab. Summary of the overall study and its limitations: After ivuxolimab, CD8+ T cells had more expanded clones than CD4+ T cells on average. Low levels of normalized T-cell clonal expansion were also seen in some patients who did not respond. At doses of 0.1 to 3.0 mg/kg, clonal expansion of both CD4+ and CD8+ T cells in blood was seen between baseline and week 6. In the 0.1-3.0 mg/kg groups, partial responders were among the patients with the lowest normalized peripheral clonal expansion, particularly in CD8+ T cells. Which antigens the clonally expanded peripheral T cells were specific for was not determined.

Patients with autoimmune disease history or receiving systemic immunosuppression were excluded from the trial. Peripheral blood for TCR sequencing was drawn from every dose cohort at baseline, at cycle 4 day 1 and at cycle 7 day 1. The samples were taken from a phase I, first-in-human, multicenter, open-label dose-escalation trial of ivuxolimab. Adults with locally advanced or metastatic melanoma, renal cell carcinoma, hepatocellular carcinoma or head and neck squamous cell carcinoma were enrolled in the trial. Before TCR sequencing, CD4+ and CD8+ T cells were separately sorted from peripheral blood. Via the germline V gene, CDR1 is SGHRS and CDR2 YFSETQ. V loses 1 base at its end and J loses 5 bases; junction bases beyond the gene matches: 7. The CDR3 runs 15 amino acids, cysteine and phenylalanine included. Here the CDR3 DNA is all that survives: 45 bases in frame from base 1. To sequence the TCRbeta CDR3 region, genomic DNA was isolated from the sorted cells. TCRbeta CDR3 regions were sequenced using the immunoSEQ Assay. TCRdb obtained this table from immuneACCESS and retained in-frame rearrangements with V and J assigned. These tables miss some clones; where compared with another copy, unresolved V genes account for less than half of the shortfall, and the remainder is unexplained. This sample has 75,000 to 100,000 clones in its table, and over 75% of those were observed once. 0.31% of the sample comes from the top ten.

As for this clone: Its antigen specificity is not known. Base qualities are not provided; no much larger clone lies one nucleotide away.

The clonotype originates from an adult with an advanced solid tumor such as melanoma, head and neck, liver or kidney cancer. The material sequenced was CD4+ or CD8+ T cells sorted from blood, taken in a trial of the OX40 agonist ivuxolimab. The rearrangement joined TRBV5-1 to TRBJ2-7; 9 central nucleotides agree with TRBD1. The bases are TGCGCCAGCAGCTTGAGGGGGACAGGGCGAGACGAGCAGTACTTC. This yields the protein CASSLRGTGRDEQYF. With all but the CDR3 taken from the reference TRBV5-1 and TRBJ2-7 genes, the full variable domain is: KAGVTQTPRYLIKTRGQQVTLSCSPISGHRSVSWYQQTPGQGLQFLFEYFSETQRNKGNFPGRFSGRQFSNSRSEMNVSTLELGDSALYLCASSLRGTGRDEQYFGPGTRLTVT.